Listed here is a single T cell receptor beta chain. The record originates from a study of blood T cell repertoires in COVID-19. Germline V CDR1 and CDR2: SGHRS, YFSETQ. The CDR3 is 14 amino acids. J lost 4 bases, V lost 4 bases, and 7 bases had no gene match. Sequencing used immunoSEQ multiplex PCR; TCRdb keeps in-frame clones, though not all of them. The table includes some 220,000 clones, around four fifths detected once. Sequenced input: peripheral blood. The receptor's source is a woman aged 55-70 years with active or convalescent COVID-19. The chain couples TRBV5-1 to TRBJ2-5; 7 nucleotides line up with TRBD2. The CDR3 spells CASSKGTNPETQYF. DNA for the CDR3: TGCGCCAGCAGCAAAGGGACTAATCCAGAGACCCAGTACTTC.